The 25 T cell receptor beta chains presented below share a single source sample, sequenced in a study of blood T cell repertoires in COVID-19. The assay was immunoSEQ multiplex PCR, and TCRdb's table has in-frame clones only and misses some. This table has 150,000 to 200,000 clones, 70% to 90% appearing once. Sequencing was done on a sample of peripheral blood. These receptors all stem from a man aged 65-85 years with active or convalescent COVID-19.

This clone appeared a single time. This chain connects TRBV28 to TRBJ2-5, with D tentatively TRBD1 (6 bases). Germline-derived CDR1 and CDR2 are MDHEN and SYDVKM. There are 15 residues in the CDR3. V was clipped by 5 bases and J by 4 bases, with 17 bases between them. CDR3 DNA sequence: TGTGCCAGCAGTATCCCTTCAGGGGTCACAGAGACCCAGTACTTC. It yields the protein CASSIPSGVTETQYF. The whole variable domain, remainder taken from reference TRBV28 and TRBJ2-5, is DVKVTQSSRYLVKRTGEKVFLECVQDMDHENMFWYRQDPGLGLRLIYFSYDVKMKEKGDIPEGYSVSREKKERFSLILESASTNQTSMYLCASSIPSGVTETQYFGPGTRLLVL.

The chain has TRBV2 and TRBJ1-1; the D is unclear. Trimming stripped 10 bases from V and 2 bases from J, with 14 bases between. The CDR3 is 13 amino acids. The germline CDR1 and CDR2 sequences are SNHLY and FYNNEI. The CDR3 spells CANRPESNTEAFF. The CDR3 coding sequence is TGTGCCAACCGCCCTGAGTCCAACACTGAAGCTTTCTTT.

The chain combines TRBV10-2 with TRBJ2-5; D perhaps matches TRBD1 (6 bases). The V end lost 4 bases, the J end lost 5 bases, and 11 bases lay between the germline ends. CDR1 and CDR2 (germline): WSHSY, SAAADI. The CDR3 sequence is 13 residues long. The CDR3 DNA is TGCGCCAGCAGTGTGGCAGGGGACGAGACCCAGTACTTC. Translated, it gives CASSVAGDETQYF.

The chain recombines TRBV14 with TRBJ2-3, with TRBD2 identical over 15 bases. Looked up from germline, CDR1 is SGHDN and CDR2 is FVKESK. This CDR3 is built from 19 residues. The trim removed 4 bases at V and 0 bases at J, leaving 8 bases unmatched. CDR3 protein: CASSLGAGLAGGSTDTQYF. In nucleotides, the CDR3 is TGTGCCAGCAGCCTGGGCGCGGGACTAGCGGGAGGAAGCACAGATACGCAGTATTTT.

The chain joins TRBV6-2 or TRBV6-3 to TRBJ2-5; 10 bases line up with TRBD1. This CDR3 has 15 amino acids. The germline V gene encodes CDR1 MNHEY and CDR2 SVGEGT. Trimming removed 5 bases from V and 5 bases from J; junction bases left unmatched: 8. The CDR3 spells CASSQRQGARETQYF. In nucleotides, the CDR3 is TGTGCCAGCAGTCAGAGACAGGGGGCGAGGGAGACCCAGTACTTC.

The chain couples TRBV6-5 to TRBJ1-2, with TRBD1 matching over 7 bases. The CDR3 consists of 13 residues. Looked up from germline, CDR1 is MNHEY and CDR2 is SVGAGI. V dropped 6 bases and J dropped 2; count of bases not matched to a gene: 3. CDR3 in amino acids: CASRMGQNYGYTF. DNA for the CDR3: TGTGCCAGCAGGATGGGACAGAACTATGGCTACACCTTC.

V is TRBV7-2 and J is TRBJ2-3; 9 bases line up with TRBD2. Unmatched junction bases numbered 14, after V lost 5 bases and J lost 5 bases. CDR1 SGHTA and CDR2 FQGNSA come from the germline V gene. The CDR3 consists of 17 residues. DNA of the CDR3: TGTGCCAGCAGCCTGGCCGGGGGTGGCGGGAGGGTAGATACGCAGTATTTT. The encoded protein is CASSLAGGGGRVDTQYF. The whole variable domain, filled in from reference TRBV7-2 and TRBJ2-3, reads GAGVSQSPSNKVTEKGKDVELRCDPISGHTALYWYRQSLGQGLEFLIYFQGNSAPDKSGLPSDRFSAERTGGSVSTLTIQRTQQEDSAVYLCASSLAGGGGRVDTQYFGPGTRLTVL.

J is TRBJ2-2 and V is TRBV7-9; TRBD1 agrees at 7 bases. CDR3 length: 17 residues. CDR1 and CDR2 from the germline V gene are SEHNR and FQNEAQ (reference sequence). The J segment lost 2 bases and the V segment lost 3 bases, leaving 9 bases of the junction unmatched. CDR3: CASSFPPGQQNTGELFF. The CDR3 DNA reads as TGTGCCAGCAGCTTCCCCCCGGGACAGCAAAACACCGGGGAGCTGTTTTTT.

J is TRBJ2-5 and V is TRBV5-1; D perhaps matches TRBD2 (7 bases). Germline V gene data show CDR1 as SGHRS and CDR2 as YFSETQ. This CDR3 is built from 19 residues. V lost 1 base and J 4 bases, leaving 26 bases between the germline ends. The CDR3 loop is CASSLRGAGAWNTLETQYF. CDR3 DNA: TGCGCCAGCAGCTTGAGGGGCGCGGGGGCGTGGAACACCTTAGAGACCCAGTACTTC.

To note about this clone: The junction shows a germline mismatch at one end, possibly a read error. This chain joins TRBV15 and TRBJ2-5, with D possibly TRBD2 on 7 matching bases. Germline CDR1 LNHNV, CDR2 YYDKDF (reference sequence). The CDR3 has 12 amino acids. CDR3 region: CATSTPSGGGHF. The CDR3 coding sequence is TGTGCCACCAGCACCCCCAGTGGGGGGGGGCACTTC.

The chain carries TRBV2 and TRBJ2-7, with 8 bases fitting TRBD1. Germline V gene data show CDR1 as SNHLY and CDR2 as FYNNEI. CDR3 size: 13 residues. J lost 3 bases, V lost 6 bases, and 4 bases had no gene match. The chain's CDR3 is CASRNRGNYEQYF. The CDR3 coding sequence is TGTGCCAGCAGAAACAGGGGGAACTACGAGCAGTACTTC.

This rearrangement joins TRBV28 to TRBJ1-2; possibly TRBD1 for D (5 bases). The V gene's germline CDR1 is MDHEN and CDR2 SYDVKM. Between the trimmed V and J ends, which lost 6 bases and 4 bases, there was a span of 18 bases. There are 15 residues in the CDR3. The CDR3 reads CASSRSLGGIYGYTF. CDR3 in DNA: TGTGCCAGCAGCCGAAGCCTGGGGGGGATCTATGGCTACACCTTC.

The chain employs TRBV5-1 and TRBJ2-3; 8 bases are shared with TRBD1. The CDR3 runs 15 residues. CDR1 SGHRS and CDR2 YFSETQ come from the germline V gene. The V gene end was trimmed by 3 bases and the J gene end by 1 base; junction bases not matched to a gene: 4. CDR3: CASSSSGQGTDTQYF. CDR3 DNA: TGCGCCAGCAGCTCCTCGGGACAGGGCACAGATACGCAGTATTTT.

V gene TRBV29-1 combines with J gene TRBJ1-2; D remains ambiguous. Germline V CDR1 and CDR2: SQVTM, ANQGSEA. The CDR3 runs to 14 residues. V was shortened by 3 bases and J by 2 bases, with 13 bases between the two germline ends. The CDR3 protein is CSVETSIANYGYTF. CDR3 bases: TGCAGCGTTGAGACCTCCATAGCCAACTATGGCTACACCTTC.

The chain carries TRBV4-3 and TRBJ2-1; D perhaps matches TRBD1 (6 bases). The CDR3 runs to 18 residues. V was trimmed by 1 base and J by 5 bases, leaving 21 bases between them. Germline V CDR1 and CDR2: LGHNA, YSLEER. CDR3 nucleotide sequence: TGCGCCAGCAGCCAAGGAACCCGATTAACAGGGAATGACAATGAGCAGTTCTTC. This encodes CASSQGTRLTGNDNEQFF.

This clone was seen a handful of times. The J gene is TRBJ2-7, the V gene TRBV5-6; D is ambiguous. Per the germline V gene, CDR1 is SGHDT and CDR2 is YYEEEE. The CDR3 covers 16 residues. V dropped 0 bases and J dropped 5 bases, with 18 bases sitting between them. The CDR3 reads CASSLGPQPPVNEQYF. CDR3 DNA sequence: TGTGCCAGCAGCTTGGGCCCACAACCTCCCGTGAACGAGCAGTACTTC.

CDR3: CASSFLGRAMGVDTQYF. The CDR3 DNA reads TGTGCCAGCAGTTTCCTCGGGAGGGCCATGGGAGTTGATACGCAGTATTTT. The gene calls are TRBV28 and TRBJ2-3, with 8 bases matching TRBD2. Germline-derived CDR1 and CDR2 are MDHEN and SYDVKM. This CDR3 is built from 17 residues. The V and J ends lost 3 bases and 6 bases, in that order; junction bases with no gene match: 14.

The chain carries TRBV25-1 and TRBJ1-1; D possibly corresponds to TRBD1 (6 bases). The CDR3 is 15 residues long. With 4 bases removed from V and 4 bases from J, the gap between germline ends came to 16 bases. Per the germline V gene, CDR1 is MGHDK and CDR2 is SYGVNS. CDR3 nucleotides: TGTGCCAGCAGTGCCAGCCATAGGGGGGGCACTGAAGCTTTCTTT. Translation: CASSASHRGGTEAFF. The full variable domain, in which reference TRBV25-1 and TRBJ1-1 provide the parts outside the CDR3, is EADIYQTPRYLVIGTGKKITLECSQTMGHDKMYWYQQDPGMELHLIHYSYGVNSTEKGDLSSESTVSRIRTEHFPLTLESARPSHTSQYLCASSASHRGGTEAFFGQGTRLTVV.

In nucleotides, the CDR3 is TGTGCCAGCAGCCGAACCACGGACAGAACTAACTATGGCTACACCTTC. This encodes CASSRTTDRTNYGYTF. The rearrangement joins TRBV11-2 to TRBJ1-2; D perhaps matches TRBD1 (6 bases). This CDR3 is built from 16 residues. The germline V gene has CDR1 SGHAT and CDR2 FQNNGV. The V and J ends lost 5 bases and 0 bases respectively, with 16 bases between them.

The rearrangement links TRBV15 to TRBJ1-2, with a tentative D call TRBD1 (5 bases). V was clipped by 5 bases and J by 2 bases, with 18 bases between them. Germline CDR1 is LNHNV and CDR2 is YYDKDF (reference sequence). The CDR3 runs 16 residues. Written as DNA, the CDR3 is TGTGCCACCAGCGGAGGAGGTGGCAGGGCGAACTATGGCTACACCTTC. It codes for CATSGGGGRANYGYTF.

The rearrangement links TRBV24-1 to TRBJ2-1; 9 bases match TRBD2. The CDR3 spans 16 residues. Germline CDR1 and CDR2: KGHDR and SFDVKD. V lost 3 bases and J lost 6; bases outside the gene matches: 8. CDR3 DNA: TGTGCCACCAGTGATGCCTCCCCGGGACTAGCCAATGAGCAGTTCTTC. This translates into CATSDASPGLANEQFF.

Turning to this clone: Other DNA variants within this sample encode the same CDR3. Written as DNA, the CDR3 is TGTGCCACCTCGGGACAGAGTAGCAATCAGCCCCAGCATTTT. This codes for CATSGQSSNQPQHF. This chain connects TRBV19 to TRBJ1-5, with TRBD1 matching 7 bases. The CDR3 is 14 residues long. From germline, CDR1 is LNHDA and CDR2 SQIVND (reference sequence). Trimming cost V 10 bases and J 0 bases; bases outside gene matches: 6. The whole variable domain, filled in from reference TRBV19 and TRBJ1-5, reads DGGITQSPKYLFRKEGQNVTLSCEQNLNHDAMYWYRQDPGQGLRLIYYSQIVNDFQKGDIAEGYSVSREKKESFPLTVTSAQKNPTAFYLCATSGQSSNQPQHFGDGTRLSIL.

This clone has just a few counts. The V and J genes are TRBV4-1 and TRBJ2-7, with TRBD1 identical over 8 bases. The CDR3 runs to 15 residues. Germline CDR1 and CDR2: MGHRA and YSYEKL. The J segment lost 5 bases and the V segment lost 2 bases, leaving 8 bases of the junction unmatched. The CDR3: CASSQQFLTGDEQYF. DNA of the CDR3: TGCGCCAGCAGCCAACAGTTCTTGACAGGGGACGAGCAGTACTTC.

The genes are TRBV28 and TRBJ1-2; D not resolved. CDR3 length: 12 residues. Germline-derived CDR1 and CDR2 are MDHEN and SYDVKM. The V end lost 6 bases, the J end lost 8 bases, and 13 bases lay between the germline ends. CDR3 protein: CASRTGSRGYTF. The DNA for the CDR3 is TGTGCCAGCAGAACGGGGTCCAGGGGCTACACCTTC.

V usage is TRBV28 and J usage is TRBJ1-4, with a weak D call TRBD1 (5 bases). With 6 bases removed from V and 8 bases from J, the gap between germline ends came to 22 bases. The germline CDR1 and CDR2 sequences are MDHEN and SYDVKM. The CDR3 spans 16 residues. CDR3 protein: CASSSRRQNPREKLFF. The CDR3 bases are TGTGCCAGCAGCTCTAGAAGACAGAACCCGAGGGAAAAACTGTTTTTT.